This TCR beta chain appears in the sequencing data of a study of metastatic and nonmetastatic thyroid tumors. The entire patient cohort was treatment-naive prior to thyroid surgery. TCRdb re-processed the PCR reads through MiXCR. The sample lists under 35,000 clones; about 24% were seen once. In its sample, this clone ranks as medium-sized. This sequence was found in a female donor with papillary thyroid cancer or a benign thyroid nodule (not recorded which). Some clones in this sample may be carry-over from other donors' samples. Source material: blood.

Here the CDR3 reads CASSYPSRRPGGEQYF. The CDR3 DNA reads as TGTGCCAGCAGTTACCCCTCGCGGAGGCCGGGTGGGGAGCAGTACTTC. The chain employs TRBV6-2 or TRBV6-3 and TRBJ2-7; D might be TRBD2 (5 bases). Germline V CDR1 and CDR2: MNHEY, SVGEGT. V shed 2 bases and J shed 7 bases, with 21 bases lying between them. The length of the CDR3 is 16 residues.